This record looks at one T cell receptor beta chain sequence and its context. Repertoires were generated with immunoSEQ multiplex PCR, while TCRdb's copy carries only in-frame clones and drops some. The repertoire holds 90,000 to 100,000 clones, with about 92% as singletons. This specimen belongs to a study of T cell changes during pregnancy in multiple sclerosis. Germline CDR1 is MNHNS and CDR2 is SASEGT. CDR3 length: 18 amino acids. V lost 4 bases and J lost 0; bases outside the gene matches: 7. The clonotype comes from a female donor with multiple sclerosis, enrolled in a pregnancy study. The material was peripheral blood, obtained in the first trimester of pregnancy. The chain combines TRBV6-1 with TRBJ2-2, with 11 bases lining up with TRBD2. CDR3 loop: CASSGGTSGLANTGELFF. The CDR3 nucleotides read TGTGCCAGCAGTGGCGGGACTAGCGGCCTCGCGAACACCGGGGAGCTGTTTTTT.